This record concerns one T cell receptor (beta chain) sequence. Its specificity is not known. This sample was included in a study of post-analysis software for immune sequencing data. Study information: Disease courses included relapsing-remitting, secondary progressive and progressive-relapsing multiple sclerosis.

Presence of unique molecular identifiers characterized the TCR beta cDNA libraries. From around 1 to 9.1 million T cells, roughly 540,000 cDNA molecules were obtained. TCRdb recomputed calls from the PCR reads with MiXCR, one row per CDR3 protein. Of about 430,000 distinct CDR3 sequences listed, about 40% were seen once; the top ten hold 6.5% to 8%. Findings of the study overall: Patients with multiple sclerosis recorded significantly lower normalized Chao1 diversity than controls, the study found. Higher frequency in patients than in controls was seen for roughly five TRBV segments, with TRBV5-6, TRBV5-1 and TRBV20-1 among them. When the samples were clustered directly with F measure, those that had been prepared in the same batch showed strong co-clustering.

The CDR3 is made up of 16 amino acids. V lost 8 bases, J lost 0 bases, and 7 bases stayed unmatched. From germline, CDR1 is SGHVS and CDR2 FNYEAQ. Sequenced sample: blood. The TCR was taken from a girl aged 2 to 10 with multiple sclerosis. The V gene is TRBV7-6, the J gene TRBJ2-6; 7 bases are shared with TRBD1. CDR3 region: CASSDRINSGANVLTF. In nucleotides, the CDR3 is TGTGCCAGCTCGGACAGGATTAACTCTGGGGCCAACGTCCTGACTTTC.